This T cell receptor beta chain is from a study of T cell clones after liver transplantation. TCRdb's table, derived via immunoSEQ multiplex PCR, lists solely in-frame clones and lacks some. The sample contains about 76,000 clones, around four fifths of which appear only once. The ends lost 4 bases at V and 5 bases at J; junction bases unmatched: 6. CDR1 and CDR2 (germline): SGHVS, FNYEAQ. This CDR3 comprises 14 residues. The sample in question was CD4+ T cells from blood, obtained at the 22-month timepoint. The V call is TRBV7-6, the J call TRBJ2-7, with 9 bases aligning to TRBD2. This receptor was identified in a human patient who received a liver transplant. The graft donor may have contributed some T cells. CDR3 coding DNA: TGTGCCAGCAGCTGGGTAGCGGGGGCAGACGAGCAGTACTTC. This encodes CASSWVAGADEQYF.